This T cell receptor beta chain was retrieved from a study of blood T cell repertoires in COVID-19. For the study at large: The cDNA or gDNA used as material had been derived from T cells, B-cell-depleted T cells, or PBMCs.

The CDR3 covers 19 residues. The V end was cut by 5 bases, the J end by 0 bases, with 20 bases between. Germline CDR1 is MNHEY and CDR2 is SMNVEV (reference sequence). In the study's own analysis: Cell counts per sample came from amplifying reference gene primers. Repertoires were generated with immunoSEQ multiplex PCR, while TCRdb's copy carries only in-frame clones and drops some. That table gives V, J and clone size, and the DNA gave D and trimming. Here the sample spans 90,000 to 100,000 clones, about 86% being singletons. The TCR was taken from a man aged 55 to 70 with acute or convalescent COVID-19. The J gene is TRBJ1-6, the V gene TRBV27; D possibly corresponds to TRBD1 (5 bases). The sequenced material came from peripheral blood. The CDR3, as DNA: TGTGCCAGCAGTAAGACGTTTACAACAGGAAGCTCCTATAATTCACCCCTCCACTTT. Translated, it gives CASSKTFTTGSSYNSPLHF.